This TCR beta chain was retrieved from a study of T cell responses to AZD1222 COVID-19 vaccine. Some clones are missing from TCRdb's copy, which holds only in-frame ones; the method was immunoSEQ multiplex PCR. Here the sample spans 95,000 to 150,000 clones, roughly 90% being singletons. Remarks on this clone: Its target is not known.

Findings and caveats of the study: Repertoires were obtained solely post-peak T cell response. The reported proportion of spike-specific TCRs targeting unmutated variant regions was nearly half.

Trimming cost V 1 base and J 2 bases, with 12 bases left between them. This CDR3 region has 16 residues. Germline V CDR1 and CDR2: SGHTA, FQGTGA. The chain employs TRBV7-3 and TRBJ2-1; D is perhaps TRBD1 or TRBD2 (5 bases each). The sequence derives from an adult in good health. The material was peripheral blood, obtained on day 0 of AZD1222 vaccination. The DNA of the CDR3 is TGTGCCAGCAGCTTAAGGGGGAGTGGGGCCTACAATGAGCAGTTCTTC. Translating it yields CASSLRGSGAYNEQFF.